This T cell receptor (beta chain) was retrieved from a study of T cells after yellow fever vaccination. The germline CDR1 and CDR2 sequences are MNHEY and SMNVEV (reference sequence). V was shortened by 3 bases and J by 4 bases, with 12 bases between the two germline ends. This CDR3 is built from 15 residues. There are many counts of this clonotype. Its antigen is as yet unknown. TCRdb processed the 5' RACE reads anew with MiXCR; each CDR3 protein has one entry. This table has about 110,000 distinct CDR3 sequences, approximately 8.4% appearing once. Study results and caveats: It was a small share of clonotypes that appeared in both CD4 and CD8 compartments.

This specimen consisted of CD8+ T cells sorted from PBMCs, obtained 45 days after the yellow fever booster vaccination. The clonotype was recovered from a man under 40 who received the YFV17D yellow fever vaccine. The J gene is TRBJ2-2, the V gene TRBV27; D remains ambiguous. CDR3 amino acids: CASSFLAGTTGELFF. The CDR3 DNA follows: TGTGCCAGCAGTTTTTTGGCCGGAACCACCGGGGAGCTGTTTTTT.